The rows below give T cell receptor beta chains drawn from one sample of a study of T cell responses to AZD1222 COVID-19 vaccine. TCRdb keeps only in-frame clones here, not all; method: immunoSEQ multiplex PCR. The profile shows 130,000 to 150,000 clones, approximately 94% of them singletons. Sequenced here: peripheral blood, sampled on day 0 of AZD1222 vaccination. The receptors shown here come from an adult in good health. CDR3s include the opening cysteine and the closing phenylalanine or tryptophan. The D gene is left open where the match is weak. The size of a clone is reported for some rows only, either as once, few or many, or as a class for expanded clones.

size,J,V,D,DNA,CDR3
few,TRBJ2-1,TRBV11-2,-,TGTGCCAGCAGCTTAGACAGGGACGATGAGCAGTTCTTC,CASSLDRDDEQFF
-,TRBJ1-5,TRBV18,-,TGTGCCAGCTCCTTTAAAGAAGGGGGAAGAGATCAGCCCCAGCATTTT,CASSFKEGGRDQPQHF
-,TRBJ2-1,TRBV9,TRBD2,TGTGCCAGCAGCGTAGGGCTAGCGGTATTAAACCCCTATGAGCAGTTCTTC,CASSVGLAVLNPYEQFF
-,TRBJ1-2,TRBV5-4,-,TGTGCCAGCAGTACCCGGGAAGAAAACTATGGCTACACCTTC,CASSTREENYGYTF
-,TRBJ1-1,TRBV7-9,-,TGTGCCAGCAGCTTTGCAGGGTTAGGGAACACTGAAGCTTTCTTT,CASSFAGLGNTEAFF
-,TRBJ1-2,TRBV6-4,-,TGTGCCAGCAGTGATCCCGTGGCAGGAGGCGGCTACACCTTC,CASSDPVAGGGYTF
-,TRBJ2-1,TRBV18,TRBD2,TGTGCCAGCTCAGGACTAGCGGGAGCGAGGAATGAGCAGTTCTTC,CASSGLAGARNEQFF
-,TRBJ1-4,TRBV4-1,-,TGCGCCAGCAGCCAAGAAGGGGGATGGGGTAATGAAAAACTGTTTTTT,CASSQEGGWGNEKLFF
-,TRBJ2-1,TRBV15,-,TGTGCCACCAGCCCTACCCCCGGGCCCTACAATGAGCAGTTCTTC,CATSPTPGPYNEQFF
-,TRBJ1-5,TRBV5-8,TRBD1,TGTGCCAGCAGCTTATGGGACAGACACAATCAGCCCCAGCATTTT,CASSLWDRHNQPQHF
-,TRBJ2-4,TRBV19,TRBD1,TGTGCCAGTAGTCCCCCCCCGGACAGGGTGGGAGCATTCGCCAAAAACATTCAGTACTTC,CASSPPPDRVGAFAKNIQYF
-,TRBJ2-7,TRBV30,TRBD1,TGTGCCTGGCAAGGCCGGGACAGGGCGCGCTACGAGCAGTACTTC,CAWQGRDRARYEQYF
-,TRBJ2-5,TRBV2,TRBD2,TGTGCCAGCAGGGGACTACCAAGACAAGAGACCCAGTACTTC,CASRGLPRQETQYF
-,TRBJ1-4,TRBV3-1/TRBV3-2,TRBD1,TGTGCCAGCAGCCAATTTCCAGGGGGCTTTGAAAAACTGTTTTTT,CASSQFPGGFEKLFF
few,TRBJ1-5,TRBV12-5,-,TGTGCTAGTGGAGAGGGGACGATCGGCAATCAGCCCCAGCATTTT,CASGEGTIGNQPQHF
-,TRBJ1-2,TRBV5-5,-,TGTGCCAGCAGCTTGGCAAACCCTAAGAACTATGGCTACACCTTC,CASSLANPKNYGYTF
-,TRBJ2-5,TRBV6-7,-,TGTGCCAGCCCTGGGGGCAGGGAACCCCAAGAGACCCAGTACTTC,CASPGGREPQETQYF
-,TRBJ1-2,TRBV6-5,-,TGTGCCAGCAGTTCCCCGGGTATGACCAACTATGGCTACACCTTC,CASSSPGMTNYGYTF
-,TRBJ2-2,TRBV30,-,TGTGCCTGGGGGAGGATCGGCGCCGGGGAGCTGTTTTTT,CAWGRIGAGELFF
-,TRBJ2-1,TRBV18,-,TGTGCCAGCTCACCACCCCCGGGGACCCACTACAATGAGCAGTTCTTC,CASSPPPGTHYNEQFF
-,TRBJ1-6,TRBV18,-,TGTGCCAGCTCACGGTACGATTCAGGGCGTAGCGGCTCACCCCTCCACTTT,CASSRYDSGRSGSPLHF
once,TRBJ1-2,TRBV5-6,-,TGTGCCAGCAGCTTCAACTATGGCTACACCTTC,CASSFNYGYTF
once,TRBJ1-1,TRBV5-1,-,TGCGCCAGCAGCTCCGGACAGCCGCTGTATCCTGAAGCTTTCTTT,CASSSGQPLYPEAFF
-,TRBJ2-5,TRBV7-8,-,TGTGCCAGCAGCCCGGACCTCCAAGAGACCCAGTACTTC,CASSPDLQETQYF
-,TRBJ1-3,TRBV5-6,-,TGTGCCAGCAGCTGGATCGGGGAGGGACGGAGCTCTGGAAACACCATATATTTT,CASSWIGEGRSSGNTIYF
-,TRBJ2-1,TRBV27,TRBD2,TGTGCCAGCAGTCCCCGCCCTAGCGGCTTTAAAAGGAATGAGCAGTTCTTC,CASSPRPSGFKRNEQFF
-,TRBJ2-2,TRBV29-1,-,TGTAGTAGAGACACCGGGGAGCTGTTTTTT,CSRDTGELFF
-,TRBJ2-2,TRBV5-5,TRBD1,TGTGCCAGCAGCTGGCTGGACAGGGGGATGAACACCGGGGAGCTGTTTTTT,CASSWLDRGMNTGELFF
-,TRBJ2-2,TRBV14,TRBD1,TGTGCCAGCAGCCAAGATCTCGGACAGGGGACCGGGGAGCTGTTTTTT,CASSQDLGQGTGELFF
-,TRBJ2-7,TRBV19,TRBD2,TGTGCCAGTAGTATACAAGCGGGAGGGAGGTACGAGCAGTACTTC,CASSIQAGGRYEQYF
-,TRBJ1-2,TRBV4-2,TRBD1,TGTGCCAGCAGCCCCAGGACAGGGGAAAATCTGGTCGGCTACACCTTC,CASSPRTGENLVGYTF
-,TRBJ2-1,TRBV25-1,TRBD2,TGTGCCAGCCTTTCGGGACTAGCGGGAGGAGGAAACAATGAGCAGTTCTTC,CASLSGLAGGGNNEQFF
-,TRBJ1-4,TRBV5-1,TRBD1,TGCGCCAGCAGCCGTGGGACAGCAACTAATGAAAAACTGTTTTTT,CASSRGTATNEKLFF
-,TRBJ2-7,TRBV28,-,TGTGCCAGCAGTTTAACACGGTCCGAGCAGTACTTC,CASSLTRSEQYF
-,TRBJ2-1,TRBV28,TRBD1,TGTGCCAGCAGTATCCGGGACAGGGGGCTGGATGAGCAGTTCTTC,CASSIRDRGLDEQFF
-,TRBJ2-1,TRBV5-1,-,TGCGCCAGCACCGCGTCGGCGGGTTACAATGAGCAGTTCTTC,CASTASAGYNEQFF
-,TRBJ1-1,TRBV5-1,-,TGCGCCAGCAGCTTGGAATCCGCGAATCGGGGAGAAGCTTTCTTT,CASSLESANRGEAFF
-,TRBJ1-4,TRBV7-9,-,TGTGCCAGCACCGCCACCCGTGCAACTAATGAAAAACTGTTTTTT,CASTATRATNEKLFF
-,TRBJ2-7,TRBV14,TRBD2,TGTGCCAGCAGCTCCCGCATAGCGGGGGGCGAGGAGGAGCAGTACTTC,CASSSRIAGGEEEQYF
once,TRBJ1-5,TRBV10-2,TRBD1,TGCGCCAGCAGACAGGGGGCCTCGAGCCAGCCCCAGCATTTT,CASRQGASSQPQHF
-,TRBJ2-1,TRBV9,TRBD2,TGTGCCAGCAGCCCTCTTCGGACTAGCCAACAGTTCTTC,CASSPLRTSQQFF
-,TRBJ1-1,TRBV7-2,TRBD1,TGTGCCAGCAGTCGACAGGGGGCGAACACTGAAGCTTTCTTT,CASSRQGANTEAFF
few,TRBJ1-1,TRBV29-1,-,TGCAGCGTTTCCAGGGCCCTGAACACTGAAGCTTTCTTT,CSVSRALNTEAFF
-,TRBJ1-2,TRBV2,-,TGTGCCACCTCACCCGAAGGAAATGGCTACACCTTC,CATSPEGNGYTF
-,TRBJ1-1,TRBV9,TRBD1,TGTGCCAGCAGCGTAGACAGGGGGAAGTATAAAGCTTTCTTT,CASSVDRGKYKAFF
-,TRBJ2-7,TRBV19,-,TGTGCCAGTAGTATCACAGCGACGGGGGAGCAGTACTTC,CASSITATGEQYF
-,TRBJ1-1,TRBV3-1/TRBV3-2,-,TGTGCCAGCAGCCAAGATTGGAGGAACACTGAAGCTTTCTTT,CASSQDWRNTEAFF
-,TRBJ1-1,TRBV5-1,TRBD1,TGCGCCAGCAGCATCGGACAGGGGACTTTGAACACTGAAGCTTTCTTT,CASSIGQGTLNTEAFF
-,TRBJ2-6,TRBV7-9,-,TGTGCCAGCAGCTTAGCGCAGGGTACTGGGGCCAACGTCCTGACTTTC,CASSLAQGTGANVLTF
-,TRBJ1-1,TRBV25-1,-,TGTGCCAGCAGTGAAACCGCGGTCATGAACACTGAAGCTTTCTTT,CASSETAVMNTEAFF
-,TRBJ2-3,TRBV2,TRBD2,TGTGCCAGCAGTGAGCTAGCGGGAAGCACAGATACGCAGTATTTT,CASSELAGSTDTQYF
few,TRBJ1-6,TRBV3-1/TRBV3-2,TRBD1,TGTGCCAGCAGCCAATCGGACAGGGAGGTTTGGTCACCCCTCCACTTT,CASSQSDREVWSPLHF